This TCR beta chain was sequenced in a study of response to subunit inactivated influenza vaccine. General study results and limits: New T cells are recruited in small numbers by each seasonal influenza vaccination, according to the authors' suggestion.

A word on this clonotype: Its antigen is not known.

MiXCR, run by TCRdb on the RT-PCR reads, gives a single entry per CDR3 protein. The sample includes 250,000 to 350,000 distinct CDR3 sequences, about 20% seen only once; the top ten take about a tenth. This material consisted of PBMCs from blood, taken less than 22 months after vaccination. This receptor was obtained from a man in his fifties or sixties who received an inactivated influenza vaccine.

CDR3 bases: TGCGCCAGCAGCCCGGCCGGAGGAGGACAGGGTTTAGGGGCGGCAGATACGCAGTATTTT. Translation gives CASSPAGGGQGLGAADTQYF. The chain has TRBV4-1 and TRBJ2-3, with 8 nucleotides matching TRBD1. Germline V gene lookup returns CDR1 MGHRA and CDR2 YSYEKL. This CDR3 is 20 amino acids long. J gave up 4 bases and V 4 bases, and 22 bases lay outside the gene matches.